A selection of T cell receptor beta chains follows, all from one sample in a study of memory CD8 T cells in hepatitis C reinfection. Sequencing used immunoSEQ multiplex PCR; TCRdb keeps in-frame clones, though not all of them. The profile shows around 47,000 clones, 85% to 90% of them singletons. Sequences were obtained from naive CD8+ T cells sorted from blood. Source of these receptors: a man aged 18 to 30 with hepatitis C virus infection. Each CDR3 is given with its conserved first and last residue. D genes are given only for firm matches. Clone sizes are given selectively: once, few, many, or a class where the clone is expanded.

j_gene,d_gene,v_gene,abundance,CDR3nt,CDR3aa
TRBJ2-6,NA,TRBV4-1,few,TGCGCCAGCAGCCAAGGGCCCGGGGCCAACGTCCTGACTTTC,CASSQGPGANVLTF
TRBJ1-1,NA,TRBV6-4,NA,TGTGCCAGCTCTTTTCTCACGGAGGGGTCGAACACTGAAGCTTTCTTT,CASSFLTEGSNTEAFF
TRBJ1-2,TRBD1,TRBV27,NA,TGTGCCAGCAGAGGTGCGGGACAGGGGGCGAATGGCTACACCTTC,CASRGAGQGANGYTF
TRBJ1-1,NA,TRBV6-5,NA,TGTGCCAGCAGTTACGAGGCAAATGGAGTCACTGAAGCTTTCTTT,CASSYEANGVTEAFF
TRBJ1-5,NA,TRBV19,NA,TGTGCCAGTAGTACACAGGCGATCGGGCAGCCCCAGCATTTT,CASSTQAIGQPQHF
TRBJ2-3,NA,TRBV7-2,NA,TGTGCCAGCAGCTCCGGGGGAGATACGCAGTATTTT,CASSSGGDTQYF
TRBJ1-4,TRBD1,TRBV7-9,few,TGTGCCAGCAGCTACGGACAGGGGTTAACGTTTTTT,CASSYGQGLTFF
TRBJ2-1,TRBD1,TRBV6-5,NA,TGTGCCAGCAGTTCCCGGGACAGGGGTTGGCATGAGCAGTTCTTC,CASSSRDRGWHEQFF
TRBJ1-2,NA,TRBV7-9,NA,TGTGCCAGCAGCAGCGGGGGGCTCAACTATGGCTACACCTTC,CASSSGGLNYGYTF
TRBJ2-1,NA,TRBV9,NA,TGTGCCAGCAGCGTAGCTACTGGTGAGCAGTTCTTC,CASSVATGEQFF
TRBJ2-7,NA,TRBV5-6,NA,TGTGCCAGCAGCTTTTCAGGGTCCAGCTACGAGCAGTACTTC,CASSFSGSSYEQYF
TRBJ2-1,TRBD2,TRBV27,NA,TGTGCCAGCAGTTTGTCCGCGGGGGGCTCCTACAATGAGCAGTTCTTC,CASSLSAGGSYNEQFF
TRBJ1-1,NA,TRBV2,NA,TGTGCCATCACTCCGTTGGGGGGAAGGACTGAAGCTTTCTTT,CAITPLGGRTEAFF
TRBJ1-3,TRBD1,TRBV7-2,NA,TGTGCCAGCAGCCGGACAGGGGCTGGAAACACCATATATTTT,CASSRTGAGNTIYF
TRBJ2-2,TRBD2,TRBV7-3,NA,TGTGCCAGCAGCTTCGGGCTAGCGGGAGGAAACACCGGGGAGCTGTTTTTT,CASSFGLAGGNTGELFF
TRBJ2-7,NA,TRBV28,NA,TGTGCCAGCTCAGGAAAAAGTTCCTACGAGCAGTACTTC,CASSGKSSYEQYF
TRBJ2-1,NA,TRBV7-9,NA,TGTGCCAGCAGCTTAGGGTTGGGAGGGGGTGGTCACAATGAGCAGTTCTTC,CASSLGLGGGGHNEQFF
TRBJ1-2,TRBD1,TRBV2,NA,TGTGCCAGCAGTGAAGGGACAGGGTCTAACTATGGCTACACCTTC,CASSEGTGSNYGYTF
TRBJ2-5,NA,TRBV4-1,once,TGCGCCAGCAGCCCCCTCGGAGGGGAGACCCAGTACTTC,CASSPLGGETQYF
TRBJ2-7,NA,TRBV11-2,NA,TGTGCCAGCAGCCACGAGCTGGACGGGAGCTCCTACGAGCAGTACTTC,CASSHELDGSSYEQYF